Following are 9 T cell receptor beta chains from one sample sequenced in a study of T cell responses to AZD1222 COVID-19 vaccine. Using immunoSEQ multiplex PCR, the repertoire was profiled, and TCRdb retains in-frame clones only, with some absent. The sample includes roughly 100,000 clones, around 87% of them seen just once. The sequencing used peripheral blood, collected on day 0 of AZD1222 vaccination. These receptors came from an adult in good health.

The V gene is TRBV4-3, the J gene TRBJ1-2; 7 bases align to TRBD1. CDR3 length: 14 amino acids. V was pared by 4 bases and J by 1 base, with 3 bases of the junction left unmatched. Germline V lookup: CDR1 LGHNA, CDR2 YSLEER. This CDR3 reads CASSPGQSNYGYTF. The CDR3, as DNA: TGCGCCAGCAGCCCGGGACAGAGTAACTATGGCTACACCTTC.

CDR3 bases: TGTGCCAGCTCACCACCCAGGACAGGGGGTTTCTATCAGCCCCAGCATTTT. The encoded protein is CASSPPRTGGFYQPQHF. The chain is built from TRBV18 and TRBJ1-5; 10 bases fit TRBD1. The V gene's germline CDR1 is KGHSH and CDR2 LQKENI. With V trimmed by 0 bases and J by 5 bases, 7 bases remained unmatched. This CDR3 is built from 17 residues. Drawing the rest from reference TRBV18 and TRBJ1-5, the complete variable domain is NAGVMQNPRHLVRRRGQEARLRCSPMKGHSHVYWYRQLPEEGLKFMVYLQKENIIDESGMPKERFSAEFPKEGPSILRIQQVVRGDSAAYFCASSPPRTGGFYQPQHFGDGTRLSIL.

This rearrangement joins TRBV9 to TRBJ2-2; TRBD2 matches 8 bases. CDR1 SGDLS and CDR2 YYNGEE come from the germline V gene. This CDR3 contains 14 residues. V was pared by 6 bases and J by 7 bases, with 8 bases of the junction left unmatched. The CDR3 nucleotides are TGTGCCAGCACCTATAGCGGGGTCGGCGGGGAGCTGTTTTTT. It translates to CASTYSGVGGELFF.

This clone was counted once. The chain combines TRBV30 with TRBJ1-2; 7 bases match TRBD1. J gave up 4 bases and V 5 bases, and 4 bases lay outside the gene matches. The CDR3 has 12 amino acids. The germline V gene has CDR1 GTSNPN and CDR2 SVGIG (reference sequence). The CDR3 reads CAWEGDSYGYTF. The CDR3 bases are TGTGCCTGGGAGGGGGACAGCTATGGCTACACCTTC.

The gene calls are TRBV6-5 and TRBJ2-1; D gene uncertain. The CDR3 runs to 13 residues. From germline, CDR1 is MNHEY and CDR2 SVGAGI. The V end was cut by 4 bases, the J end by 6 bases, with 10 bases between. This CDR3 reads CASSSGTRNEQFF. The CDR3 nucleotides are TGTGCCAGCAGTTCGGGTACTCGCAATGAGCAGTTCTTC.

The chain carries TRBV5-1 and TRBJ1-2, with 8 nucleotides matching TRBD1. CDR3 length: 16 amino acids. Germline V lookup: CDR1 SGHRS, CDR2 YFSETQ. Losses at the gene ends were 4 bases for V and 4 bases for J; bases not matched to a gene: 12. The CDR3 sequence: CASSLAPGQVLYGYTF. The CDR3 nucleotides read TGCGCCAGCAGCCTGGCCCCGGGACAGGTCCTCTATGGCTACACCTTC.

The gene calls are TRBV6-5 and TRBJ1-3; the D gene is possibly TRBD1 (5 bases). The CDR3 is 15 amino acids. Trimming pared 6 bases from V and 5 bases from J, leaving 17 bases between. The germline V gene has CDR1 MNHEY and CDR2 SVGAGI. The CDR3 is CASSRDGRLRNTIYF. The CDR3 coding sequence is TGTGCCAGCAGCCGGGACGGACGACTCAGAAACACCATATATTTT.

V is TRBV7-2 and J is TRBJ1-1; possible D gene TRBD1, 6 bases. CDR3 size: 15 residues. The germline gives CDR1 SGHTA, CDR2 FQGNSA. The V end lost 1 base, the J end lost 4 bases, and 13 bases lay between the germline ends. In DNA, the CDR3 is TGTGCCAGCAGCTTAGGCGGGGGGCTAGGCACTGAAGCTTTCTTT. This translates into CASSLGGGLGTEAFF.

The chain joins TRBV2 to TRBJ1-2; maybe TRBD1 (6 bases). V was shortened by 7 bases and J by 4 bases, with 16 bases between the two germline ends. Germline assignment: CDR1 SNHLY and CDR2 FYNNEI. The CDR3 is 14 residues long. The CDR3 bases are TGTGCCAGCACCGCTACAGGGCGAGTCTATGGCTACACCTTC. Its translation is CASTATGRVYGYTF.